The 22 T cell receptor beta chains in this list originate from one sample, sequenced in a study of blood T cells in healthy people across ages. Then a second PCR, running roughly 7 to 12 cycles, was carried out with a sample-barcoded 5' primer and a J-beta primer mix. Via MiXCR, TCRdb re-called the 5' RACE reads, giving one row per CDR3 protein. The data show 800,000 or so distinct CDR3 sequences, roughly 25% seen once. This same sample was also part of a study on T cells of mothers and their children.

Sequenced sample: blood. These receptors were collected from a boy under 18 in good health.

This clonotype showed up just a few times. The gene calls are TRBV29-1 and TRBJ2-7; 7 bases line up with TRBD1. V was pared by 3 bases and J by 2 bases, with 4 bases of the junction left unmatched. Germline assignment: CDR1 SQVTM and CDR2 ANQGSEA. The CDR3 spans 13 residues. The CDR3 DNA is TGCAGCGTTGAGACAGGGAAAACCTACGAGCAGTACTTC. Translation gives CSVETGKTYEQYF.

This clonotype occurred a few times. V is TRBV3-1 and J is TRBJ1-1; D perhaps matches TRBD1 (6 bases). Germline-derived CDR1 and CDR2 are LGHDT and YNNKEL (reference sequence). The CDR3 consists of 15 residues. Trimming took off 5 bases at V and 4 bases at J, with 17 bases between the two ends. The CDR3 sequence is CASSTSGAGGTEAFF. Written as DNA, the CDR3 is TGTGCCAGCAGCACTTCAGGGGCGGGTGGCACTGAAGCTTTCTTT.

This clonotype occurred a few times. The chain combines TRBV20-1 with TRBJ2-5; D is possibly TRBD1 (6 bases). Trimming removed 0 bases at V and 7 bases at J, with 18 bases between. Germline V gene data show CDR1 as DFQATT and CDR2 as SNEGSKA (reference sequence). CDR3 length equals 15 residues. CDR3 coding DNA: TGCAGTGCTAGAGACCACGGACAGCCTTACGGGACCCAGTACTTC. This codes for CSARDHGQPYGTQYF.

The V call is TRBV20-1, the J call TRBJ1-2; D remains unclear. The CDR3 is 13 amino acids. Germline CDR1 and CDR2: DFQATT and SNEGSKA (reference sequence). V lost 1 base to trimming and J lost 1 base, with 7 bases between them. CDR3 in amino acids: CSARVRDNYGYTF. CDR3 nucleotides: TGCAGTGCTAGAGTTCGGGATAACTATGGCTACACCTTC.

The V and J genes are TRBV6-2 or TRBV6-3 and TRBJ2-3; tentative D call: TRBD2 (6 bases). The CDR3 extends over 15 amino acids. Germline V gene data show CDR1 as MNHEY and CDR2 as SVGEGT. Trimming stripped 7 bases from V and 0 bases from J, with 14 bases between. DNA for the CDR3: TGTGCCAGCACCGGCGTCGGGACTAGCACAGATACGCAGTATTTT. The encoded protein is CASTGVGTSTDTQYF.

J is TRBJ1-2 and V is TRBV6-5; perhaps TRBD1 as D (5 bases). Germline CDR1 is MNHEY and CDR2 is SVGAGI. Trimming removed 6 bases from V and 3 bases from J, with 14 bases in between. The CDR3 is 14 amino acids. The CDR3 nucleotides are TGTGCCAGCAGCCGTACCGGGACGGACTATGGCTACACCTTC. Translation gives CASSRTGTDYGYTF.

A few counts support this clonotype. This chain uses TRBV5-1 with TRBJ2-7; a weak D match, TRBD1 (6 bases). The V end lost 5 bases, the J end lost 0 bases, and 15 bases lay between the germline ends. The CDR3 totals 15 residues. The germline V gene has CDR1 SGHRS and CDR2 YFSETQ. This CDR3 is CASRFSGTSSYEQYF. The CDR3 bases are TGCGCCAGCAGGTTCTCCGGGACATCCTCCTACGAGCAGTACTTC.

The V gene is TRBV29-1, the J gene TRBJ1-2, with 8 nucleotides matching TRBD1. CDR1 is SQVTM, CDR2 ANQGSEA, per germline. CDR3 size: 13 residues. With V trimmed by 8 bases and J by 3 bases, 8 bases remained unmatched. The CDR3 nucleotides read TGCAGCTTTGGACAGGGAGTGGACTATGGCTACACCTTC. This translates into CSFGQGVDYGYTF.

This clonotype came up a few times. The chain joins TRBV6-2 or TRBV6-3 to TRBJ2-7; D tentatively reads TRBD1 or TRBD2 (5 bases each). The CDR3 totals 13 residues. The germline V gene encodes CDR1 MNHEY and CDR2 SVGEGT. V shed 6 bases and J shed 3 bases, with 12 bases lying between them. CDR3 amino acids: CASRGTWLYEQYF. In DNA form, the CDR3 reads TGTGCCAGCAGGGGGACGTGGCTCTACGAGCAGTACTTC.

This clonotype was observed a handful of times. V usage is TRBV28 and J usage is TRBJ2-5, with D perhaps assigned TRBD1 or TRBD2 (7 bases each). Germline CDR1 and CDR2: MDHEN and SYDVKM. The CDR3 has 13 amino acids. With 5 bases removed from V and 5 bases from J, the gap between germline ends came to 12 bases. Here the CDR3 DNA reads TGTGCCAGCAGTCAGGGGGGGGCCGAGACCCAGTACTTC. It is translated as CASSQGGAETQYF. Full variable domain (missing parts from reference TRBV28 and TRBJ2-5): DVKVTQSSRYLVKRTGEKVFLECVQDMDHENMFWYRQDPGLGLRLIYFSYDVKMKEKGDIPEGYSVSREKKERFSLILESASTNQTSMYLCASSQGGAETQYFGPGTRLLVL.

This clonotype has only a few counts. The CDR3 DNA reads TGCGCCAGCAGCCAAGATGTGAGCAGTGGGGCCAACGTCCTGACTTTC. Encoded protein: CASSQDVSSGANVLTF. The chain uses TRBV4-3 and TRBJ2-6; D is undetermined. V lost 0 bases, J lost 3 bases, and 9 bases lay in between. CDR3 length equals 16 residues. Germline V CDR1 and CDR2: LGHNA, YSLEER.

As to this clonotype: One junction end disagrees with the germline gene, perhaps due to a read error. The genes are TRBV10-3 and TRBJ1-5; D is unresolved. Germline lookup yields CDR1 ENHRY and CDR2 SYGVKD. The CDR3 is 13 amino acids. Here the CDR3 DNA reads TGTGCCATCAGTGAGTCCCTCAATCAGCCCCGGCATTTT. Translated, it gives CAISESLNQPRHF.

This clonotype was picked up a small number of times. The gene calls are TRBV28 and TRBJ2-7; possible D gene TRBD2, 5 bases. The V gene's germline CDR1 is MDHEN and CDR2 SYDVKM. The CDR3 totals 14 residues. V lost 7 bases and J lost 7, with 20 bases in between. CDR3: CASNNLAMVGEQYF. For the CDR3, the DNA is TGTGCCAGCAACAACTTAGCGATGGTGGGGGAGCAGTACTTC.

This clonotype was counted only a few times. V is TRBV10-3 and J is TRBJ2-1, with D unclear. The CDR3 is made up of 15 amino acids. Trimming pared 2 bases from V and 0 bases from J, leaving 8 bases between. Germline V gene lookup returns CDR1 ENHRY and CDR2 SYGVKD. CDR3 nucleotides: TGTGCCATCAGTGAGAACTCCGGCTCCTACAATGAGCAGTTCTTC. Translated, it gives CAISENSGSYNEQFF.

This chain uses TRBV7-9 with TRBJ1-2; D unclear. CDR1 and CDR2 from the germline V gene are SEHNR and FQNEAQ (reference sequence). V lost 5 bases and J lost 9, with 22 bases in between. The CDR3 length is 15 residues. The CDR3 region has the DNA TGTGCCAGCAGCCCCCGGGTGGACCAGCTTTGGAGCTACACCTTC. Its translation is CASSPRVDQLWSYTF.

The rearrangement links TRBV27 to TRBJ2-5; tentatively, D is TRBD1 (5 bases). The CDR3 sequence is 13 residues long. The germline gives CDR1 MNHEY, CDR2 SMNVEV (reference sequence). V was cut by 3 bases and J by 4 bases, with 9 bases left in between. CDR3 in DNA: TGTGCCAGCAGTTTCCAGCAGGGAGAGACCCAGTACTTC. Its protein product is CASSFQQGETQYF.

The sample holds a few counts of this clonotype. V gene TRBV20-1 combines with J gene TRBJ2-5; no firm D call. The J call could be wrong; TRBJ2-1 is a better fit for the DNA end. The CDR3 is made up of 12 amino acids. Germline assignment: CDR1 DFQATT and CDR2 SNEGSKA (reference sequence). The CDR3 region is CSAKTPTFEQFF. In DNA, the CDR3 is TGCAGTGCTAAGACCCCCACCTTTGAGCAGTTCTTC.

This rearrangement joins TRBV5-1 to TRBJ2-1; TRBD2 aligns across 9 bases. CDR3 length: 15 amino acids. Looked up from germline, CDR1 is SGHRS and CDR2 is YFSETQ. V shed 2 bases and J 5 bases; nucleotides not matched to a gene: 5. The CDR3 region has the DNA TGCGCCAGCAGCTTCGTCGCGGGGGGGAACAATGAGCAGTTCTTC. It specifies CASSFVAGGNNEQFF.

This chain joins TRBV14 and TRBJ1-2; no reliable D call. Germline lookup yields CDR1 SGHDN and CDR2 FVKESK. Trimming shortened V by 0 bases and J by 3 bases, and 8 bases separated the two germline ends. This CDR3 spans 14 amino acids. In DNA, the CDR3 is TGTGCCAGCAGCCAAGATTACGGAGACTATGGCTACACCTTC. It specifies CASSQDYGDYGYTF. The full variable domain, its missing parts supplied by reference TRBV14 and TRBJ1-2, is EAGVTQFPSHSVIEKGQTVTLRCDPISGHDNLYWYRRVMGKEIKFLLHFVKESKQDESGMPNNRFLAERTGGTYSTLKVQPAELEDSGVYFCASSQDYGDYGYTFGSGTRLTVV.

This clonotype was recorded a few times. This rearrangement joins TRBV16 to TRBJ1-5, with 9 bases identical to TRBD1. The CDR3 spans 15 residues. Germline V CDR1 and CDR2: KGHSY, FQNENV. The V segment lost 3 bases and the J segment 5 bases; nucleotides outside the gene matches: 5. The CDR3 protein is CASSHWDRDDQPQHF. For the CDR3, the DNA is TGTGCCAGCAGCCATTGGGACAGGGATGATCAGCCCCAGCATTTT.

The rearrangement links TRBV7-2 to TRBJ2-1, with 10 positions matching TRBD1. V was pared by 5 bases and J by 7 bases, with 11 bases of the junction left unmatched. Germline V gene sequence: CDR1 SGHTA, CDR2 FQGNSA. CDR3 length: 16 amino acids. This CDR3 is CASSPRTGGHLNEQFF. DNA for the CDR3: TGTGCCAGCAGCCCCCGGACAGGGGGGCATCTTAATGAGCAGTTCTTC. The full variable domain, in which reference TRBV7-2 and TRBJ2-1 provide the parts outside the CDR3, is GAGVSQSPSNKVTEKGKDVELRCDPISGHTALYWYRQSLGQGLEFLIYFQGNSAPDKSGLPSDRFSAERTGGSVSTLTIQRTQQEDSAVYLCASSPRTGGHLNEQFFGPGTRLTVL.

This clonotype was observed many times. The chain uses TRBV7-2 and TRBJ1-2; D gene uncertain. V shed 4 bases and J shed 4 bases, with 10 bases lying between them. CDR3 length equals 13 residues. The V gene's germline CDR1 is SGHTA and CDR2 FQGNSA. The CDR3 DNA reads as TGTGCCAGCAGCTACTCTGATCCCTATGGCTACACCTTC. As protein: CASSYSDPYGYTF.